The present T cell receptor beta chain was sequenced within a study of prognosis after radiotherapy for stage I lung cancer. Details on this clonotype: Its antigen is not identified.

V shed 5 bases, J shed 4 bases, and the junction held 7 bases outside the gene matches. From germline, CDR1 is MDHEN and CDR2 SYDVKM. The CDR3 length is 14 residues. Genomic DNA was subjected to two-round multiplex PCR for amplification of TCR beta CDR3. The first PCR round targeted every TRBV and TRBJ gene with specific primers. In TCRdb, the multiplex PCR reads were re-called with MiXCR into one record per CDR3 protein. Of more than 11,000 distinct CDR3 sequences listed, around half are singletons. Study outcomes and limitations: In patients who developed distant metastases, Shannon entropy measured after stereotactic body radiation therapy was lower, and baseline Shannon entropy was not associated with metastases.

The clonotype originates from a donor at least 50 years old with non-small cell lung cancer. The chain links TRBV28 to TRBJ2-7; 8 positions match TRBD1. The sequencing here drew on PBMCs, taken before or after stereotactic body radiation therapy (not recorded which). CDR3: CASSAGQGPYEQYF. CDR3 sequence (DNA): TGTGCCAGCAGTGCCGGACAGGGACCATACGAGCAGTACTTC.